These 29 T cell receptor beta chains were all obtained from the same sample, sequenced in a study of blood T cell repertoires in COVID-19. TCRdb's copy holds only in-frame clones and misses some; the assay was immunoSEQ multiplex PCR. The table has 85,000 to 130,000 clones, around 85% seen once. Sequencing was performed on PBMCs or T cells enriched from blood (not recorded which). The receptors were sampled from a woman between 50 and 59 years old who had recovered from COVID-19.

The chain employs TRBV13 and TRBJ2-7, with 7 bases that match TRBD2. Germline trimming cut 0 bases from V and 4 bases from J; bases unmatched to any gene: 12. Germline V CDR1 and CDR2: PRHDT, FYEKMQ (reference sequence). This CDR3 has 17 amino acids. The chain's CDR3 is CASSLGIIRLAEYEQYF. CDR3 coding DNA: TGTGCCAGCAGCTTAGGGATCATTCGGCTAGCGGAATACGAGCAGTACTTC.

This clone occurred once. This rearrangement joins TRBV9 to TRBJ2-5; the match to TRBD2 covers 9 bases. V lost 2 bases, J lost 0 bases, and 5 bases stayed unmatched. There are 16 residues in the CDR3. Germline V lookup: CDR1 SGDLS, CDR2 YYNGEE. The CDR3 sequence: CASSVSGGSYQETQYF. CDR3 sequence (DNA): TGTGCCAGCAGCGTTAGCGGGGGCTCGTACCAAGAGACCCAGTACTTC.

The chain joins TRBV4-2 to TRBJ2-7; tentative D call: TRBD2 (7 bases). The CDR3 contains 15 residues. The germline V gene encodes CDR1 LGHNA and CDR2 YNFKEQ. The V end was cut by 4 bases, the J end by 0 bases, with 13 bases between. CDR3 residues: CASSLAGASSYEQYF. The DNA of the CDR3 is TGTGCCAGCAGCCTGGCGGGGGCTAGCTCCTACGAGCAGTACTTC.

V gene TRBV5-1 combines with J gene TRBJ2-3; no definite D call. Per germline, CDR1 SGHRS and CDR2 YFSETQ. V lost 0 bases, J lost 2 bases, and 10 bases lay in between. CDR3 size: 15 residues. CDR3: CASSLGSRLTDTQYF. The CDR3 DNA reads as TGCGCCAGCAGCTTGGGGTCCAGACTCACAGATACGCAGTATTTT. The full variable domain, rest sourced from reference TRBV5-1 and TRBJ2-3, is KAGVTQTPRYLIKTRGQQVTLSCSPISGHRSVSWYQQTPGQGLQFLFEYFSETQRNKGNFPGRFSGRQFSNSRSEMNVSTLELGDSALYLCASSLGSRLTDTQYFGPGTRLTVL.

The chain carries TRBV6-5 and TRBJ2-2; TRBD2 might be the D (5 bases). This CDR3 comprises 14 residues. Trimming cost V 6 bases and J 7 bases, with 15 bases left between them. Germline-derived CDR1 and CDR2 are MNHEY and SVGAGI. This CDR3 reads CASSRGLRGGELFF. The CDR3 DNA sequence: TGTGCCAGCAGCCGCGGACTTCGGGGCGGGGAGCTGTTTTTT.

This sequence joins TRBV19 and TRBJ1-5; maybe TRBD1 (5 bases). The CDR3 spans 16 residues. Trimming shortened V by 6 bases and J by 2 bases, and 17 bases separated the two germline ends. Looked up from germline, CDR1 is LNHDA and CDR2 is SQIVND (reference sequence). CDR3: CASSLMGGDGNQPQHF. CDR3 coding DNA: TGTGCCAGTAGCCTCATGGGGGGTGATGGCAATCAGCCCCAGCATTTT.

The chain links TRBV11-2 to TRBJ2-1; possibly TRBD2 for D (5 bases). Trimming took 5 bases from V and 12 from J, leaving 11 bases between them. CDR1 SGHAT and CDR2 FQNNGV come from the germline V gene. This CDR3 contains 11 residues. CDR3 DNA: TGTGCCAGCAGCCACGGGGTAGTGCAGTTCTTC. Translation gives CASSHGVVQFF.

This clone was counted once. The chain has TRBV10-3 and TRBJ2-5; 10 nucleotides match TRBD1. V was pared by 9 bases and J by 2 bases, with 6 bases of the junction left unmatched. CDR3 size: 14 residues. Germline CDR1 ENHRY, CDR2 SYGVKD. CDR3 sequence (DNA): TGTGCCATTTCCGGACAGGGGGATCAAGAGACCCAGTACTTC. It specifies CAISGQGDQETQYF.

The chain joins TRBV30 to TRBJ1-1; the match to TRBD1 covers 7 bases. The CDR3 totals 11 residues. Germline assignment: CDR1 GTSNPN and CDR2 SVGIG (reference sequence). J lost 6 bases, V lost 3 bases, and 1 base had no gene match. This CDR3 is CAWRGGPEAFF. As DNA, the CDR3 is TGTGCCTGGAGAGGGGGCCCTGAAGCTTTCTTT. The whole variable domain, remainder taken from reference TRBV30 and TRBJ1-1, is SQTIHQWPATLVQPVGSPLSLECTVEGTSNPNLYWYRQAAGRGLQLLFYSVGIGQISSEVPQNLSASRPQDRQFILSSKKLLLSDSGFYLCAWRGGPEAFFGQGTRLTVV.

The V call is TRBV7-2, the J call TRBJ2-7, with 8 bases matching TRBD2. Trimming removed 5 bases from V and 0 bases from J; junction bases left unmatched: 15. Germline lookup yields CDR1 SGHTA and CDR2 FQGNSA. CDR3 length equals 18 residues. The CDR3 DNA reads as TGTGCCAGCAGCGCACCAACCTTTACTAGCGGACGCTCCTACGAGCAGTACTTC. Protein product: CASSAPTFTSGRSYEQYF.

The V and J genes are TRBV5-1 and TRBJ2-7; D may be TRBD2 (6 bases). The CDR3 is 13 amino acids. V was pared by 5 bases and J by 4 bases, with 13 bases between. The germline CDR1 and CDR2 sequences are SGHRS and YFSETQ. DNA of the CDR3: TGCGCCAGCAGACCCGGGAGTGGGTACGAGCAGTACTTC. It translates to CASRPGSGYEQYF.

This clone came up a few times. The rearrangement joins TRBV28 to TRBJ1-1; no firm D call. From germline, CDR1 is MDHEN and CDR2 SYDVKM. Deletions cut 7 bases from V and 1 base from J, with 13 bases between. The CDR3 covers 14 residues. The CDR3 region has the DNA TGTGCCAGCACTCCGCCGGCGGGGAACACTGAAGCTTTCTTT. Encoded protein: CASTPPAGNTEAFF.

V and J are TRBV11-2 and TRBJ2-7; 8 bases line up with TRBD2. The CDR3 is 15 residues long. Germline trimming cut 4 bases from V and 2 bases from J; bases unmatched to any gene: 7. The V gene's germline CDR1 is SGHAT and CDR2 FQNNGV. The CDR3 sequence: CASSYTSGSTYEQYF. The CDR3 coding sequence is TGTGCCAGCAGCTACACAAGCGGGAGCACCTACGAGCAGTACTTC.

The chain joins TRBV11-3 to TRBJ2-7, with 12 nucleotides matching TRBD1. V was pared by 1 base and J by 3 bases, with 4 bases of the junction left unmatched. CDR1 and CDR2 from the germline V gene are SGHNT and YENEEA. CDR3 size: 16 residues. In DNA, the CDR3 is TGTGCCAGCAGCTTAGGAGGGACAGGGGGCATCTACGAGCAGTACTTC. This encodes CASSLGGTGGIYEQYF.

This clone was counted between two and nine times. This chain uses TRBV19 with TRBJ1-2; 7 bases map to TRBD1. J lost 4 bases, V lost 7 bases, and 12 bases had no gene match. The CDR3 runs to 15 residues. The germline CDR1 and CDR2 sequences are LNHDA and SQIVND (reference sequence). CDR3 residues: CASKASGGVAYGYTF. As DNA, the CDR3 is TGTGCCAGTAAAGCCTCAGGGGGTGTGGCCTATGGCTACACCTTC.

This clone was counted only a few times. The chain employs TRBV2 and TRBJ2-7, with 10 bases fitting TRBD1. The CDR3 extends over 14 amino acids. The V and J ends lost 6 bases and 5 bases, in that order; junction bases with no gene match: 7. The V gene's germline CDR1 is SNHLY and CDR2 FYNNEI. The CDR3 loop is CASRLIGTGDEQYF. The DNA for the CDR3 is TGTGCCAGCAGATTGATCGGGACAGGGGACGAGCAGTACTTC.

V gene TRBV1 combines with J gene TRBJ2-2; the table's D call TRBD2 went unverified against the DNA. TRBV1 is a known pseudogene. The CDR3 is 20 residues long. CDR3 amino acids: CTSSHANWRGAQLNTGELFF. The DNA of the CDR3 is TGCACCAGCAGCCATGCAAACTGGCGGGGGGCCCAATTGAACACCGGGGAGCTGTTTTTT.

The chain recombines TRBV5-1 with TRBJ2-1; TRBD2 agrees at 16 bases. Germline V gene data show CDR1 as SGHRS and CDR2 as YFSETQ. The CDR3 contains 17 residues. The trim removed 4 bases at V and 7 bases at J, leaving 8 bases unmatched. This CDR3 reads CASSPGTSGGAGNEQFF. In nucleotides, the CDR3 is TGCGCCAGCAGCCCCGGGACTAGCGGGGGGGCCGGAAATGAGCAGTTCTTC.

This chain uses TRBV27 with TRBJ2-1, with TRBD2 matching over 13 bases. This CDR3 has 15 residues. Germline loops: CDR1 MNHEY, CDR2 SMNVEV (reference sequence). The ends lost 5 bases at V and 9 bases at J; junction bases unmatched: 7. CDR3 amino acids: CASSPGTSGTSEQFF. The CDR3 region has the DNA TGTGCCAGCAGTCCTGGGACTAGCGGGACCAGTGAGCAGTTCTTC.

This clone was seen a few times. CDR3 sequence (DNA): TGTGCCAGCAGCGTATCTCCGACAGATACGCAGTATTTT. Protein product: CASSVSPTDTQYF. The V and J genes are TRBV9 and TRBJ2-3; D is undetermined. The CDR3 covers 13 residues. Trimming shortened V by 1 base and J by 3 bases, and 6 bases separated the two germline ends. CDR1 is SGDLS and CDR2 is YYNGEE in the germline V gene.

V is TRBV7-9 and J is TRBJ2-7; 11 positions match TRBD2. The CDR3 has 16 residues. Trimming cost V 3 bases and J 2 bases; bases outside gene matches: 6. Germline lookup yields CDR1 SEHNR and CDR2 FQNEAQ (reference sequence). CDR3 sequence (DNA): TGTGCCAGCAGCTTCCCGCGACTAGCGGGGCCCTACGAGCAGTACTTC. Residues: CASSFPRLAGPYEQYF.

The CDR3 DNA reads TGTGCCAGCAGCTTCATCCGGTTGAACACTGAAGCTTTCTTT. Translated: CASSFIRLNTEAFF. The rearrangement joins TRBV5-6 to TRBJ1-1, with D unclear. V was clipped by 2 bases and J by 0 bases, with 8 bases between them. CDR1 is SGHDT, CDR2 YYEEEE, per germline. The CDR3 totals 14 residues.

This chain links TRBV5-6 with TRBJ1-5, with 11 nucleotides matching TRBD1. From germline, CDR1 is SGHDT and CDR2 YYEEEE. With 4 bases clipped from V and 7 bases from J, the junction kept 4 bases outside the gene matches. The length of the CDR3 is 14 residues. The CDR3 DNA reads TGTGCCAGCAGCCGGACAGGGGGCGAACAGCCCCAGCATTTT. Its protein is CASSRTGGEQPQHF. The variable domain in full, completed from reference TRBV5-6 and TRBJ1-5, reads DAGVTQSPTHLIKTRGQQVTLRCSPKSGHDTVSWYQQALGQGPQFIFQYYEEEERQRGNFPDRFSGHQFPNYSSELNVNALLLGDSALYLCASSRTGGEQPQHFGDGTRLSIL.

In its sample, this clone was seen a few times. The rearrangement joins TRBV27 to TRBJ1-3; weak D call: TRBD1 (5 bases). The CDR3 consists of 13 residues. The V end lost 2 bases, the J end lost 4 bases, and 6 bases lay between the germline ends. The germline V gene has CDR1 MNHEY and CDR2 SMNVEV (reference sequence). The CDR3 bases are TGTGCCAGCAGTTTACAGGGAGGAAACACCATATATTTT. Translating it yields CASSLQGGNTIYF.

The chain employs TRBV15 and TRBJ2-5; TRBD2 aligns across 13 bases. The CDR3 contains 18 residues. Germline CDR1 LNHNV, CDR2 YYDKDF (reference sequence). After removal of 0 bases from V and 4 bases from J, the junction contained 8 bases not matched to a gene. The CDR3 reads CATSRDTSGGALRETQYF. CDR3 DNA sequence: TGTGCCACCAGCAGAGATACTAGCGGGGGGGCCTTGAGAGAGACCCAGTACTTC.

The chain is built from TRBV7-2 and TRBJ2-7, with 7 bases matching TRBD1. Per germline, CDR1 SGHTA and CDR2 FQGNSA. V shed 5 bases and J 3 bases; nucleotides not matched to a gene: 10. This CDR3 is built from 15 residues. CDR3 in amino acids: CASSPQGDSLYEQYF. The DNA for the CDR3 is TGTGCCAGCAGCCCACAAGGGGACAGCCTCTACGAGCAGTACTTC.

CDR3 nucleotide sequence: TGTGCCACCAGGGGAGTGGAAGAGACCCAGTACTTC. Protein product: CATRGVEETQYF. The chain recombines TRBV5-6 with TRBJ2-5; maybe TRBD1 (6 bases). With 9 bases removed from V and 3 bases from J, the gap between germline ends came to 12 bases. Germline assignment: CDR1 SGHDT and CDR2 YYEEEE. CDR3 length equals 12 residues.

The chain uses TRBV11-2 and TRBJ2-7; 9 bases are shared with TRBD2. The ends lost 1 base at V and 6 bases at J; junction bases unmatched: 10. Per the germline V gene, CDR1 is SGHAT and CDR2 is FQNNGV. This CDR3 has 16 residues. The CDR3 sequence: CASSLVLVAGAREQYF. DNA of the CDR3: TGTGCCAGCAGCTTAGTTTTGGTAGCGGGAGCTCGCGAGCAGTACTTC.

This CDR3 is CASSVHPRTGTDQDTQYF. As DNA, the CDR3 is TGTGCCAGCAGTGTTCACCCTAGGACTGGTACAGACCAAGATACGCAGTATTTT. The chain is built from TRBV2 and TRBJ2-3, with D tentatively TRBD2 (5 bases). V lost 4 bases, J lost 5 bases, and 25 bases lay in between. This CDR3 comprises 18 residues. Germline values: CDR1 SNHLY, CDR2 FYNNEI.